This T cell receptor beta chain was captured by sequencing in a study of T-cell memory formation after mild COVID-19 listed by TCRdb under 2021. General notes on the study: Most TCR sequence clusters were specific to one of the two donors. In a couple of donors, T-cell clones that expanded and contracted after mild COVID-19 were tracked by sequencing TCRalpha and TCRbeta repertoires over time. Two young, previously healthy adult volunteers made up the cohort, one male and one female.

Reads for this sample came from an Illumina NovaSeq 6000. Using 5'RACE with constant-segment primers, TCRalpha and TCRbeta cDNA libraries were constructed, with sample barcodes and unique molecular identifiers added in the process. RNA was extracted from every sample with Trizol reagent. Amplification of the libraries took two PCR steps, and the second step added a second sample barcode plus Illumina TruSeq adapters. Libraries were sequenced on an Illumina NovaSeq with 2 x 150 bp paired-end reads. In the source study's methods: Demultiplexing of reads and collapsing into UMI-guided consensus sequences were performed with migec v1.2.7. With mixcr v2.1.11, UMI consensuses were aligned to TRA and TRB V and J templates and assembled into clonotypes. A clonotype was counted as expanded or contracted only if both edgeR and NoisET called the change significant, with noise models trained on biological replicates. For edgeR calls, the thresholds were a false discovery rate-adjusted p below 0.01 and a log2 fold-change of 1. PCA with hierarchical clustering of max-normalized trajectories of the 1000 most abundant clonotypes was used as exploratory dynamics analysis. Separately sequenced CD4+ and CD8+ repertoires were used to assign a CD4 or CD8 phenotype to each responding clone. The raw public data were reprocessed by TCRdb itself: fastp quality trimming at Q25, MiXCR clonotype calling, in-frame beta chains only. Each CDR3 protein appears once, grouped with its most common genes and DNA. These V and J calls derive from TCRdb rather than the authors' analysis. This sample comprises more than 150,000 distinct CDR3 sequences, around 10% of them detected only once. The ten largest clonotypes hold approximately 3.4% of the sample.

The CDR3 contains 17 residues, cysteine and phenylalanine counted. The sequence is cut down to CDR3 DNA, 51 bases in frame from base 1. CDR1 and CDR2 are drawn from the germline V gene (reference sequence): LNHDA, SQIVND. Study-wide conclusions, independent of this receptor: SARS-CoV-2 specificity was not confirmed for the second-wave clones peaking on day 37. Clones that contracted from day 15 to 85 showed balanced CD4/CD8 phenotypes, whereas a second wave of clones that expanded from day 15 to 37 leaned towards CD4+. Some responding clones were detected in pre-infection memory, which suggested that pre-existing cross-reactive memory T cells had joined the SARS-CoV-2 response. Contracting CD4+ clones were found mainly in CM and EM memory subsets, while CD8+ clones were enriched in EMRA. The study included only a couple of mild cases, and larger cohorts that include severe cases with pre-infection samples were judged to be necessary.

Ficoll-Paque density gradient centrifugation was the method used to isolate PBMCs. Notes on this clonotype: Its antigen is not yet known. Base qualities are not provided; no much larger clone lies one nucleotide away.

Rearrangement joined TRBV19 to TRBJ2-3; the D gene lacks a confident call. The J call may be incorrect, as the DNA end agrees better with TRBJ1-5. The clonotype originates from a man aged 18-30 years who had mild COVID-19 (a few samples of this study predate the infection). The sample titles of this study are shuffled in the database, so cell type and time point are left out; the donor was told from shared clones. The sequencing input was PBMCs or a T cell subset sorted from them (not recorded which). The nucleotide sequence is TGTGCTACCTCTGCCCGTCGGACTAGCGGGGAGCGGGATACGCAGCATTTT. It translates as CATSARRTSGERDTQHF.